The 30 T cell receptor beta chains below were found in one sample sequenced in a study of graft-versus-host responses after intestinal transplantation. The table came from immunoSEQ multiplex PCR; TCRdb's copy has only in-frame clones and leaves some out. This sample has 140,000 or so clones, with nearly 95% found just once. These receptors are not linked to any known antigen. Here the sequenced sample was unstimulated CD4+ T cells sorted from spleen or lymph node cells, taken before intestinal transplant. The receptors shown here come from a human donor who received an intestinal transplant.

The chain joins TRBV19 to TRBJ2-6; perhaps TRBD1 as D (5 bases). The CDR3 is 16 amino acids. V was pared by 0 bases and J by 4 bases, with 10 bases between. CDR1 is LNHDA and CDR2 is SQIVND in the germline V gene (reference sequence). CDR3 residues: CASSIDQGSGANVLTF. The DNA of the CDR3 is TGTGCCAGTAGTATAGATCAGGGATCAGGGGCCAACGTCCTGACTTTC.

The chain carries TRBV29-1 and TRBJ1-1; no clear D gene. The CDR3 has 13 amino acids. V lost 4 bases and J 5 bases, leaving 14 bases between the germline ends. Germline V gives CDR1 SQVTM, CDR2 ANQGSEA. The chain's CDR3 is CSVVSEWETEAFF. In DNA, the CDR3 is TGCAGCGTTGTCTCGGAGTGGGAGACTGAAGCTTTCTTT.

Comments on this clone: Other DNA sequences in this specimen translate into the identical CDR3. V is TRBV19 and J is TRBJ2-5, with D unresolved. V lost 3 bases to trimming and J lost 2 bases, with 10 bases between them. This CDR3 comprises 14 residues. CDR1 and CDR2 (germline): LNHDA, SQIVND (reference sequence). CDR3 protein: CASSIFPDQETQYF. The CDR3 DNA reads as TGTGCCAGTAGTATCTTCCCGGATCAAGAGACCCAGTACTTC.

Written as DNA, the CDR3 is TGTGCCAGCAGTGAAAGGAGGGGGCAGGTTAGCAATCAGCCCCAGCATTTT. It codes for CASSERRGQVSNQPQHF. This chain connects TRBV2 to TRBJ1-5, with TRBD1 matching 7 bases. The CDR3 extends over 17 amino acids. CDR1 is SNHLY, CDR2 FYNNEI, per germline. J lost 0 bases, V lost 2 bases, and 7 bases had no gene match.

This chain joins TRBV14 and TRBJ2-3, with D uncertain. This CDR3 is built from 11 residues. Germline V gene sequence: CDR1 SGHDN, CDR2 FVKESK. Trimming removed 3 bases from V and 2 bases from J, with 0 bases in between. The DNA for the CDR3 is TGTGCCAGCAGCCACACAGATACGCAGTATTTT. It encodes CASSHTDTQYF.

This chain joins TRBV29-1 and TRBJ1-5; tentative D call: TRBD1 (5 bases). The germline V gene has CDR1 SQVTM and CDR2 ANQGSEA. V was cut by 7 bases and J by 9 bases, with 19 bases left in between. The CDR3 totals 13 residues. CDR3 in amino acids: CSAQKSSGGPQHF. The CDR3 DNA sequence: TGCAGCGCACAGAAGAGCTCTGGGGGGCCCCAGCATTTT.

The V gene is TRBV15, the J gene TRBJ2-7; D may correspond to TRBD1 or TRBD2 (5 bases each). Trimming removed 0 bases from V and 2 bases from J, with 11 bases in between. The CDR3 length is 15 residues. The V gene's germline CDR1 is LNHNV and CDR2 YYDKDF (reference sequence). CDR3 bases: TGTGCCACCAGCAGAGAGTATGGGGGTCCCTACGAGCAGTACTTC. Encoded protein: CATSREYGGPYEQYF.

This clone has just one count. CDR3 sequence (DNA): TGTGCCTGGAGTAGCAGGACCTCCTACGAGCAGTACTTC. Translating gives CAWSSRTSYEQYF. The chain has TRBV30 and TRBJ2-7; the D is unclear. The CDR3 is made up of 13 amino acids. Trimming shortened V by 2 bases and J by 0 bases, and 8 bases separated the two germline ends. Germline values: CDR1 GTSNPN, CDR2 SVGIG (reference sequence).

This rearrangement joins TRBV18 to TRBJ2-3; a possible D gene is TRBD1 (6 bases). The V gene's germline CDR1 is KGHSH and CDR2 LQKENI. Trimming cost V 2 bases and J 1 base, with 13 bases left between them. This CDR3 comprises 16 residues. In DNA, the CDR3 is TGTGCCAGCTCACCAGGGAGTTCAGGGGGCACAGATACGCAGTATTTT. Translated, it gives CASSPGSSGGTDTQYF.

As to this clone: Additional DNA sequences in this sample encode the identical CDR3. The chain carries TRBV28 and TRBJ1-5, with TRBD1 identical over 7 bases. The CDR3 loop spans 13 amino acids. Germline-derived CDR1 and CDR2 are MDHEN and SYDVKM. V trimming: 8 bases; J trimming: 6 bases; junction bases outside the gene matches: 7. The CDR3 DNA reads as TGTGCCAGCTTCCGACAGGGAGGTCAGCCCCAGCATTTT. This codes for CASFRQGGQPQHF. The complete variable domain, with remaining parts taken from reference TRBV28 and TRBJ1-5, reads DVKVTQSSRYLVKRTGEKVFLECVQDMDHENMFWYRQDPGLGLRLIYFSYDVKMKEKGDIPEGYSVSREKKERFSLILESASTNQTSMYLCASFRQGGQPQHFGDGTRLSIL.

This clone was observed a few times. This chain links TRBV5-3 with TRBJ2-3; D is unresolved. TRBV5-3 is noted as an ORF with a role that remains uncertain. Between the trimmed V and J ends, which lost 4 bases and 2 bases, there was a span of 14 bases. CDR3 length equals 15 residues. This chain's CDR3 is CARSQSVGITDTQYF. CDR3 coding DNA: TGTGCCAGAAGCCAGTCGGTAGGCATCACAGATACGCAGTATTTT.

This clone came up once. The chain uses TRBV19 and TRBJ2-1; D call uncertain. From germline, CDR1 is LNHDA and CDR2 SQIVND (reference sequence). This CDR3 spans 15 amino acids. Trimming shortened V by 2 bases and J by 8 bases, and 16 bases separated the two germline ends. The CDR3 sequence: CASSIPSAGRYEQFF. DNA for the CDR3: TGTGCCAGTAGTATACCCTCCGCCGGCAGGTATGAGCAGTTCTTC.

The chain links TRBV5-1 to TRBJ1-2, with 7 bases fitting TRBD1. CDR1 and CDR2 from the germline V gene are SGHRS and YFSETQ. The junction had 4 bases not matched to a gene; V was cut back by 4 bases and J by 4 bases. This CDR3 spans 13 amino acids. The CDR3 region has the DNA TGCGCCAGCAGCGGCTGGACAGGCTATGGCTACACCTTC. Amino acid sequence: CASSGWTGYGYTF. Drawing the rest from reference TRBV5-1 and TRBJ1-2, the complete variable domain is KAGVTQTPRYLIKTRGQQVTLSCSPISGHRSVSWYQQTPGQGLQFLFEYFSETQRNKGNFPGRFSGRQFSNSRSEMNVSTLELGDSALYLCASSGWTGYGYTFGSGTRLTVV.

This clone appeared once. In nucleotides, the CDR3 is TGTGCCAGCAGCCCGGACAGGTGGGATGGCTACACCTTC. Translated, it gives CASSPDRWDGYTF. The gene calls are TRBV28 and TRBJ1-2, with TRBD1 identical over 7 bases. This CDR3 comprises 13 residues. CDR1 is MDHEN and CDR2 is SYDVKM in the germline V gene. V shed 6 bases, J shed 6 bases, and the junction held 7 bases outside the gene matches.

This rearrangement joins TRBV19 to TRBJ1-2; possible D gene TRBD1, 6 bases. The CDR3 contains 15 residues. Germline loops: CDR1 LNHDA, CDR2 SQIVND (reference sequence). V gave up 5 bases and J gave up 4 bases, with 17 bases separating them. CDR3 coding DNA: TGTGCCAGTAGTTTAAGGCAGGGGCAGACCTATGGCTACACCTTC. This translates into CASSLRQGQTYGYTF.

The CDR3 bases are TGTGCCAGCTCACCACCGGCGTCAGGGACGAAGGGCTACACCTTC. It yields the protein CASSPPASGTKGYTF. V usage is TRBV18 and J usage is TRBJ1-2; possible D gene TRBD1, 5 bases. The V end lost 0 bases, the J end lost 8 bases, and 16 bases lay between the germline ends. Germline V gene lookup returns CDR1 KGHSH and CDR2 LQKENI. The CDR3 runs 15 residues.

The gene calls are TRBV4-3 and TRBJ2-5; 9 bases line up with TRBD2. Germline V gene data show CDR1 as LGHNA and CDR2 as YSLEER. The J segment lost 5 bases and the V segment lost 0 bases, leaving 7 bases of the junction unmatched. The CDR3 length is 16 residues. The chain's CDR3 is CASSQDMGLAYETQYF. DNA of the CDR3: TGCGCCAGCAGCCAAGATATGGGACTAGCATATGAGACCCAGTACTTC.

The chain carries TRBV18 and TRBJ2-7; the match to TRBD1 covers 7 bases. Germline V gene sequence: CDR1 KGHSH, CDR2 LQKENI. The length of the CDR3 is 15 residues. J gave up 6 bases and V 3 bases, and 11 bases lay outside the gene matches. This chain's CDR3 is CASSPPRTGPLEQYF. Written as DNA, the CDR3 is TGTGCCAGCTCACCCCCCCGGACAGGTCCCCTCGAGCAGTACTTC. Together with reference TRBV18 and TRBJ2-7, the CDR3 gives the full variable domain: NAGVMQNPRHLVRRRGQEARLRCSPMKGHSHVYWYRQLPEEGLKFMVYLQKENIIDESGMPKERFSAEFPKEGPSILRIQQVVRGDSAAYFCASSPPRTGPLEQYFGPGTRLTVT.

A single count supports this clone. V is TRBV6-6 and J is TRBJ1-1, with a weak D call TRBD1 (5 bases). The CDR3 runs to 14 residues. The V and J ends lost 0 bases and 1 base respectively, with 6 bases between them. CDR1 MNHNY and CDR2 SVGAGI come from the germline V gene (reference sequence). The CDR3: CASSYSRGNTEAFF. CDR3 DNA sequence: TGTGCCAGCAGTTACTCGAGGGGGAACACTGAAGCTTTCTTT.

The genes are TRBV25-1 and TRBJ1-2; D remains unclear. The CDR3 sequence is 13 residues long. Germline V gene lookup returns CDR1 MGHDK and CDR2 SYGVNS. The V and J ends lost 4 bases and 1 base respectively, with 7 bases between them. In DNA, the CDR3 is TGTGCCAGCAGTGGCAAGGGTAACTATGGCTACACCTTC. Amino acid sequence: CASSGKGNYGYTF.

The CDR3 nucleotides are TGTGCCAGCAGCTCCGGGACTAGCGGTTACAATGAGCAGTTCTTC. This gives the protein CASSSGTSGYNEQFF. The chain combines TRBV5-4 with TRBJ2-1, with TRBD2 matching 11 bases. CDR1 and CDR2 from the germline V gene are SGHNT and YYREEE (reference sequence). V dropped 3 bases and J dropped 4; count of bases not matched to a gene: 3. This CDR3 has 15 residues.

This chain uses TRBV9 with TRBJ2-2; D is possibly TRBD2 (5 bases). CDR1 is SGDLS, CDR2 YYNGEE, per germline. The length of the CDR3 is 15 residues. V lost 3 bases and J lost 6, with 15 bases in between. The CDR3 loop is CASSAGLALPGELFF. The CDR3 coding sequence is TGTGCCAGCAGCGCCGGTCTAGCCTTACCCGGGGAGCTGTTTTTT. The whole variable domain, filled in from reference TRBV9 and TRBJ2-2, reads DSGVTQTPKHLITATGQRVTLRCSPRSGDLSVYWYQQSLDQGLQFLIQYYNGEERAKGNILERFSAQQFPDLHSELNLSSLELGDSALYFCASSAGLALPGELFFGEGSRLTVL.

The chain joins TRBV7-2 to TRBJ2-7; 11 bases map to TRBD2. Looked up from germline, CDR1 is SGHTA and CDR2 is FQGNSA. V was clipped by 8 bases and J by 3 bases; unmatched bases: 6. The CDR3 has 14 amino acids. CDR3 DNA sequence: TGTGCCAGCTCCCGACTAGCGGGGAACTACGAGCAGTACTTC. Amino acids: CASSRLAGNYEQYF.

This sequence joins TRBV9 and TRBJ1-1; a possible D gene is TRBD1 (5 bases). V lost 4 bases, J lost 11 bases, and 18 bases lay in between. Germline V lookup: CDR1 SGDLS, CDR2 YYNGEE. This CDR3 is built from 13 residues. The CDR3 reads CASSPNSAGGAFF. The CDR3 DNA is TGTGCCAGCAGCCCCAACAGCGCTGGGGGGGCTTTCTTT.

The V call is TRBV7-9, the J call TRBJ1-1; D remains ambiguous. CDR1 and CDR2 (germline): SEHNR, FQNEAQ (reference sequence). V was pared by 5 bases and J by 1 base, with 8 bases between. There are 13 residues in the CDR3. The CDR3 DNA sequence: TGTGCCAGCAGCCTCACATCGAACACTGAAGCTTTCTTT. Its protein product is CASSLTSNTEAFF.

The V gene is TRBV27, the J gene TRBJ2-7, with 15 positions matching TRBD2. This CDR3 has 18 amino acids. Trimming removed 7 bases from V and 6 bases from J; junction bases left unmatched: 16. From germline, CDR1 is MNHEY and CDR2 SMNVEV (reference sequence). The DNA of the CDR3 is TGTGCCAGCACCCGAAGCCCGGGACTAGCGGGAGGACCCATCGAGCAGTACTTC. It specifies CASTRSPGLAGGPIEQYF.

Written as DNA, the CDR3 is TGCGCCAGCAGCGTAGCGGGGAGCTCCTACAATGAGCAGTTCTTC. It yields the protein CASSVAGSSYNEQFF. The V gene is TRBV5-1, the J gene TRBJ2-1; TRBD2 agrees at 8 bases. In germline, CDR1 is SGHRS, CDR2 YFSETQ. The ends lost 4 bases at V and 0 bases at J; junction bases unmatched: 3. This CDR3 has 15 amino acids. The full variable domain, completed using reference TRBV5-1 and TRBJ2-1, is KAGVTQTPRYLIKTRGQQVTLSCSPISGHRSVSWYQQTPGQGLQFLFEYFSETQRNKGNFPGRFSGRQFSNSRSEMNVSTLELGDSALYLCASSVAGSSYNEQFFGPGTRLTVL.

V gene TRBV7-2 combines with J gene TRBJ2-3; a weak D match, TRBD2 (6 bases). Per the germline V gene, CDR1 is SGHTA and CDR2 is FQGNSA. The CDR3 has 15 amino acids. V was cut by 6 bases and J by 3 bases, with 16 bases left in between. The CDR3 DNA is TGTGCCAGCAGTTTCGGGACTCGGTTGACAGATACGCAGTATTTT. Residues: CASSFGTRLTDTQYF.

V is TRBV7-3 and J is TRBJ2-1; 9 bases are shared with TRBD2. The CDR3 runs to 16 residues. V dropped 4 bases and J dropped 3; count of bases not matched to a gene: 7. The germline gives CDR1 SGHTA, CDR2 FQGTGA. The CDR3: CASSSDSGRDYNEQFF. The CDR3, as DNA: TGTGCCAGCAGCTCAGATAGCGGGAGAGACTACAATGAGCAGTTCTTC.

This chain connects TRBV7-2 to TRBJ1-6, with no clear D. V was pared by 1 base and J by 7 bases, with 14 bases between. The CDR3 extends over 16 amino acids. The germline V gene encodes CDR1 SGHTA and CDR2 FQGNSA. Here the CDR3 reads CASSLGGPTGNSPLHF. DNA for the CDR3: TGTGCCAGCAGCTTAGGCGGCCCGACGGGGAATTCACCCCTCCACTTT.